A single sample gave rise to the 18 T cell receptor beta chains below, sequenced in a study of blood T cell repertoires in COVID-19. Clones were read by immunoSEQ multiplex PCR, and TCRdb kept only the in-frame ones, dropping some. The table has around 78,000 clones, more than 75% seen once; the top ten hold approximately 10%. The source material was peripheral blood. These receptors all stem from a man between 65 and 80 years old with active or convalescent COVID-19.

The chain employs TRBV27 and TRBJ1-2; 7 bases map to TRBD1. From germline, CDR1 is MNHEY and CDR2 SMNVEV (reference sequence). Unmatched junction bases numbered 0, after V lost 7 bases and J lost 4 bases. This CDR3 is 11 amino acids long. CDR3 in amino acids: CASNRGYGYTF. The CDR3 DNA reads as TGTGCCAGCAACAGGGGCTATGGCTACACCTTC.

The chain links TRBV12-3 or TRBV12-4 to TRBJ1-2; D might be TRBD1 (6 bases). V was pared by 5 bases and J by 6 bases, with 10 bases between. The CDR3 is made up of 12 amino acids. CDR3 coding DNA: TGTGCCAGCAGTGGACAGATGGATGGCTACACCTTC. Its translation is CASSGQMDGYTF.

The chain is built from TRBV19 and TRBJ1-6; 7 bases match TRBD1. CDR1 is LNHDA and CDR2 is SQIVND in the germline V gene (reference sequence). CDR3 length: 15 residues. V trimming: 3 bases; J trimming: 5 bases; junction bases outside the gene matches: 4. This chain's CDR3 is CASSILGGDNSPLHF. CDR3 coding DNA: TGTGCCAGTAGTATTTTAGGGGGCGATAATTCACCCCTCCACTTT. The entire variable domain, with the rest obtained from reference TRBV19 and TRBJ1-6, is as follows: DGGITQSPKYLFRKEGQNVTLSCEQNLNHDAMYWYRQDPGQGLRLIYYSQIVNDFQKGDIAEGYSVSREKKESFPLTVTSAQKNPTAFYLCASSILGGDNSPLHFGNGTRLTVT.

The chain couples TRBV28 to TRBJ2-7, with 11 bases aligning to TRBD2. The CDR3 runs to 17 residues. Germline CDR1 reads MDHEN; CDR2 reads SYDVKM. The V segment lost 0 bases and the J segment 6 bases; nucleotides outside the gene matches: 10. The CDR3 reads CASSLWTRGLAGGEQYF. CDR3 nucleotides: TGTGCCAGCAGTTTATGGACTCGAGGACTAGCGGGCGGCGAGCAGTACTTC.

The chain has TRBV30 and TRBJ1-6; 9 bases map to TRBD1. V trimming: 1 base; J trimming: 10 bases; junction bases outside the gene matches: 5. This CDR3 is 14 amino acids long. Germline CDR1 GTSNPN, CDR2 SVGIG (reference sequence). This CDR3 reads CAWSADRGGSPLHF. The CDR3 DNA follows: TGTGCCTGGAGTGCGGACAGGGGAGGGTCACCCCTCCACTTT.

This chain joins TRBV18 and TRBJ2-2, with TRBD1 matching 7 bases. The CDR3 loop spans 18 amino acids. V lost 3 bases and J lost 0; bases outside the gene matches: 10. Per the germline V gene, CDR1 is KGHSH and CDR2 is LQKENI. This chain's CDR3 is CASSPSRGPNTNTGELFF. The CDR3 bases are TGTGCCAGCTCACCGTCGAGGGGGCCAAATACGAACACCGGGGAGCTGTTTTTT.

The chain joins TRBV27 to TRBJ2-2, with D maybe TRBD2 (6 bases). V was cut by 6 bases and J by 6 bases, with 20 bases left in between. Germline CDR1 is MNHEY and CDR2 is SMNVEV (reference sequence). The length of the CDR3 is 16 residues. This CDR3 is CASSSPGLNTPGELFF. DNA for the CDR3: TGTGCCAGCAGCTCTCCGGGACTCAATACTCCCGGGGAGCTGTTTTTT.

This sequence joins TRBV28 and TRBJ1-2; D is unclear. V was shortened by 1 base and J by 1 base, with 13 bases between the two germline ends. This CDR3 is 16 amino acids long. Germline loops: CDR1 MDHEN, CDR2 SYDVKM. CDR3 sequence reads: CASSLYTGRFNYGYTF. CDR3 in DNA: TGTGCCAGCAGTTTATACACCGGGAGGTTTAACTATGGCTACACCTTC.

CDR3 loop: CATQDDRAEEQYF. As DNA, the CDR3 is TGTGCCACCCAAGATGACAGGGCCGAGGAGCAGTACTTC. This chain links TRBV24-1 with TRBJ2-7, with 7 nucleotides matching TRBD1. The junction had 11 bases not matched to a gene; V was cut back by 9 bases and J by 7 bases. This CDR3 is built from 13 residues. From germline, CDR1 is KGHDR and CDR2 SFDVKD.

The chain couples TRBV28 to TRBJ1-1, with TRBD1 matching over 9 bases. CDR3 length: 16 residues. CDR1 is MDHEN and CDR2 is SYDVKM in the germline V gene. V trimming: 5 bases; J trimming: 7 bases; junction bases outside the gene matches: 14. In nucleotides, the CDR3 is TGTGCCAGCAGTCCTGTTTCCGGGACAGGGAGAATTGAAGCTTTCTTT. As protein: CASSPVSGTGRIEAFF.

This clone was counted between two and nine times. The gene calls are TRBV2 and TRBJ2-3; D is ambiguous. V lost 4 bases and J 0 bases, leaving 11 bases between the germline ends. Germline lookup yields CDR1 SNHLY and CDR2 FYNNEI. This CDR3 has 15 amino acids. The CDR3 loop reads CASSVGTASTDTQYF. The CDR3 DNA sequence: TGTGCCAGCAGTGTCGGTACAGCTAGCACAGATACGCAGTATTTT.

The V and J genes are TRBV30 and TRBJ2-1; 11 nucleotides line up with TRBD2. Per the germline V gene, CDR1 is GTSNPN and CDR2 is SVGIG (reference sequence). The CDR3 consists of 15 residues. V lost 3 bases and J lost 4; bases outside the gene matches: 5. The CDR3 here is CAWRPTSGVYNEQFF. As DNA, the CDR3 is TGTGCCTGGAGACCGACTAGCGGGGTATACAATGAGCAGTTCTTC.

This sequence joins TRBV28 and TRBJ2-5; 7 nucleotides line up with TRBD1. V lost 5 bases to trimming and J lost 5 bases; unmatched junction nucleotides: 5. Germline V gives CDR1 MDHEN, CDR2 SYDVKM. The CDR3 has 13 amino acids. CDR3 in DNA: TGTGCCAGCAGTAAGACAGGGCTGGAGACCCAGTACTTC. Encoded protein: CASSKTGLETQYF. The full variable domain, rest sourced from reference TRBV28 and TRBJ2-5, is DVKVTQSSRYLVKRTGEKVFLECVQDMDHENMFWYRQDPGLGLRLIYFSYDVKMKEKGDIPEGYSVSREKKERFSLILESASTNQTSMYLCASSKTGLETQYFGPGTRLLVL.

V usage is TRBV4-3 and J usage is TRBJ1-2, with a tentative D call TRBD1 (5 bases). Trimming left V 0 bases short and J 12 bases short, with 14 bases between. In germline, CDR1 is LGHNA, CDR2 YSLEER. CDR3 size: 13 residues. The CDR3 sequence: CASSQDTGVENTF. The DNA of the CDR3 is TGCGCCAGCAGCCAAGATACGGGGGTGGAAAACACCTTC.

The rearrangement joins TRBV3-1 (or the pseudogene TRBV3-2) to TRBJ1-2, with 8 bases aligning to TRBD1. V was clipped by 4 bases and J by 7 bases; unmatched bases: 5. The CDR3 has 13 residues. Germline CDR1 LGHDT, CDR2 YNNKEL (reference sequence). In DNA, the CDR3 is TGTGCCAGCAGCCGCGGGACAGGAGTTGGCTACACCTTC. Translating it yields CASSRGTGVGYTF.

The chain employs TRBV12-3 or TRBV12-4 and TRBJ2-2; possibly TRBD1 for D (6 bases). Trimming took 3 bases from V and 4 from J, leaving 6 bases between them. This CDR3 is 13 amino acids long. The CDR3 here is CASSFRGTGELFF. The CDR3 DNA reads as TGTGCCAGCAGTTTCAGGGGCACCGGGGAGCTGTTTTTT.

In its sample, this clone was seen once. The J gene is TRBJ2-7, the V gene TRBV6-5; 9 nucleotides match TRBD1. The CDR3 loop spans 15 amino acids. Germline assignment: CDR1 MNHEY and CDR2 SVGAGI. V was pared by 5 bases and J by 1 base, with 6 bases of the junction left unmatched. In nucleotides, the CDR3 is TGTGCCAGCAGTCCCGGGACAGGGAGTTCCTACGAGCAGTACTTC. The encoded protein is CASSPGTGSSYEQYF.

CDR3 nucleotide sequence: TGCGCCAGCAGCCAGGGACATGGCGGGAGGACCTACGAGCAGTACTTC. It specifies CASSQGHGGRTYEQYF. The rearrangement joins TRBV4-3 to TRBJ2-7, with TRBD2 matching 8 bases. CDR1 is LGHNA and CDR2 is YSLEER in the germline V gene. This CDR3 is 16 amino acids long. V lost 3 bases, J lost 2 bases, and 9 bases stayed unmatched.